This record looks at one T cell receptor (beta chain) sequence and its context. Random hexamers were used to reverse transcribe roughly 0.45 to 1 ug of RNA. A single record per CDR3 protein comes from TCRdb applying MiXCR to the immunoSEQ multiplex PCR reads. Here the sample spans approximately 190,000 distinct CDR3 sequences, 85% to 95% being singletons. This entry is derived from a study of CD8 T cells in Susac syndrome. Germline V gene data show CDR1 as MNHEY and CDR2 as SMNVEV (reference sequence). Trimming removed 3 bases at V and 1 base at J, with 13 bases between. CDR3 size: 15 residues. The specimen was CD8+ T cells from PBMCs. This clonotype was obtained from a human donor with Susac syndrome. V usage is TRBV27 and J usage is TRBJ2-7; tentatively, D is TRBD1 (5 bases). CDR3: CASSLVGDSSYEQYF. DNA for the CDR3: TGTGCCAGCAGTTTGGTAGGAGACAGTTCCTACGAGCAGTACTTC.